The 26 T cell receptor beta chains below were found in one sample sequenced in a study of T cells in Graves' hyperthyroidism and ophthalmopathy. Researchers took RNA transcripts and amplified the TCR beta CDR3 regions from them. The primer set for the first-round RT-PCR of the TCR CDR3 was HTBI. TCRdb processed the multiplex PCR reads anew with MiXCR; each CDR3 protein has one entry. Among under 550,000 distinct CDR3 sequences listed, approximately 20% were seen once. The specimen sequenced was blood. All receptors derive from a man between 40 and 49 years old with Graves' ophthalmopathy.

This chain links TRBV30 with TRBJ1-2, with 9 positions matching TRBD1. J lost 4 bases, V lost 3 bases, and 21 bases had no gene match. This CDR3 is built from 19 residues. CDR1 and CDR2 from the germline V gene are GTSNPN and SVGIG (reference sequence). The CDR3 coding sequence is TGTGCCTGGAGCCGGGATTTCCGGGACAGGGAAAGTCCGGGCTATGGCTACACCTTC. It yields the protein CAWSRDFRDRESPGYGYTF. The full variable domain, its missing parts supplied by reference TRBV30 and TRBJ1-2, is SQTIHQWPATLVQPVGSPLSLECTVEGTSNPNLYWYRQAAGRGLQLLFYSVGIGQISSEVPQNLSASRPQDRQFILSSKKLLLSDSGFYLCAWSRDFRDRESPGYGYTFGSGTRLTVV.

The J gene is TRBJ2-3, the V gene TRBV7-2; D is unresolved. The CDR3 spans 14 residues. Per the germline V gene, CDR1 is SGHTA and CDR2 is FQGNSA. V was cut by 2 bases and J by 2 bases, with 8 bases left in between. The CDR3 region has the DNA TGTGCCAGCAGCTTACGTGCCATCACAGATACGCAGTATTTT. This codes for CASSLRAITDTQYF.

This clonotype came up a few times. The chain links TRBV6-1 to TRBJ2-1; the D call may be TRBD1 or TRBD2 (5 bases each). The CDR3 spans 15 residues. Trimming removed 9 bases at V and 4 bases at J, with 19 bases between. From germline, CDR1 is MNHNS and CDR2 SASEGT. Here the CDR3 reads CASTAGAEGYNEQFF. The CDR3 DNA reads TGTGCCAGTACCGCCGGGGCCGAGGGGTACAATGAGCAGTTCTTC.

This clonotype was seen ten or more times. The rearrangement joins TRBV2 to TRBJ2-7; D is unresolved. This CDR3 is 12 amino acids long. Germline V gene lookup returns CDR1 SNHLY and CDR2 FYNNEI. V was clipped by 4 bases and J by 0 bases, with 4 bases between them. The CDR3, as DNA: TGTGCCAGCAGTGTGAGCTCCTACGAGCAGTACTTC. This encodes CASSVSSYEQYF.

This clonotype was recorded at least ten times. The chain employs TRBV28 and TRBJ1-2, with 11 bases that match TRBD1. V was clipped by 11 bases and J by 3 bases; unmatched bases: 8. Germline loops: CDR1 MDHEN, CDR2 SYDVKM. The CDR3 is 14 amino acids. In DNA, the CDR3 is TGTGCCGGCTCACGGACAGGGGGCTACTATGGCTACACCTTC. Its protein is CAGSRTGGYYGYTF.

This clonotype was counted at least ten times. The V call is TRBV5-1, the J call TRBJ2-3; the D is unclear. V lost 3 bases and J 1 base, leaving 12 bases between the germline ends. The CDR3 has 15 residues. In germline, CDR1 is SGHRS, CDR2 YFSETQ. The CDR3, as DNA: TGCGCCAGCAGCTCTAATACAGTACGCACAGATACGCAGTATTTT. It is translated as CASSSNTVRTDTQYF.

The gene calls are TRBV28 and TRBJ2-5; the D call may be TRBD1 or TRBD2 (6 bases each). Germline values: CDR1 MDHEN, CDR2 SYDVKM. The CDR3 covers 15 residues. V dropped 2 bases and J dropped 4 bases, with 14 bases sitting between them. In DNA form, the CDR3 reads TGTGCCAGCAGTTTAGAGGGGGAGGCGATAGAGACCCAGTACTTC. It codes for CASSLEGEAIETQYF.

This clonotype was recorded many times. The chain couples TRBV2 to TRBJ2-5; perhaps D is TRBD1 or TRBD2 (5 bases each). The CDR3 is made up of 13 amino acids. V gave up 6 bases and J gave up 2 bases, with 10 bases separating them. Germline values: CDR1 SNHLY, CDR2 FYNNEI. The CDR3 protein is CASRGDPQETQYF. Written as DNA, the CDR3 is TGTGCCAGCAGAGGGGACCCACAAGAGACCCAGTACTTC. The variable domain in full, completed from reference TRBV2 and TRBJ2-5, reads EPEVTQTPSHQVTQMGQEVILRCVPISNHLYFYWYRQILGQKVEFLVSFYNNEISEKSEIFDDQFSVERPDGSNFTLKIRSTKLEDSAMYFCASRGDPQETQYFGPGTRLLVL.

This clonotype was seen more than once but under ten times. V gene TRBV6-5 combines with J gene TRBJ1-1; D is unclear. The germline CDR1 and CDR2 sequences are MNHEY and SVGAGI. V was clipped by 0 bases and J by 4 bases, with 9 bases between them. This CDR3 is 14 amino acids long. The CDR3 DNA reads TGTGCCAGCAGTTACTCGAGGAAGGGCACTGAAGCTTTCTTT. Protein sequence: CASSYSRKGTEAFF.

The CDR3 DNA reads as TGTGCCAGCAGTTTCGCGGACAGGGCCGGCTATGGCTACACCTTC. Protein product: CASSFADRAGYGYTF. This chain joins TRBV27 and TRBJ1-2; the match to TRBD1 covers 8 bases. The CDR3 has 15 residues. Germline-derived CDR1 and CDR2 are MNHEY and SMNVEV (reference sequence). Trimming cost V 3 bases and J 4 bases; bases outside gene matches: 7.

V and J are TRBV7-6 and TRBJ2-3, with a weak D call TRBD2 (6 bases). Trimming left V 4 bases short and J 6 bases short, with 14 bases between. Germline values: CDR1 SGHVS, CDR2 FNYEAQ. The CDR3 runs 14 residues. CDR3 region: CASSSAPGADTQYF. DNA for the CDR3: TGTGCCAGCAGCTCGGCCCCGGGAGCTGATACGCAGTATTTT.

This clonotype was seen a handful of times. The genes are TRBV28 and TRBJ1-2, with 7 bases lining up with TRBD1. CDR3 length equals 12 residues. After removal of 6 bases from V and 12 bases from J, the junction contained 10 bases not matched to a gene. CDR1 MDHEN and CDR2 SYDVKM come from the germline V gene. DNA for the CDR3: TGTGCCAGCAGCCTGGACAGGAGAGATAACACCTTC. Its translation: CASSLDRRDNTF.

The chain joins TRBV5-1 to TRBJ2-5; perhaps TRBD2 as D (6 bases). The CDR3 is made up of 17 amino acids. V gave up 5 bases and J gave up 2 bases, with 22 bases separating them. The germline V gene encodes CDR1 SGHRS and CDR2 YFSETQ. CDR3 coding DNA: TGCGCCAGCAGTTATTTCCGCCACATTAGCGGTCAAGAGACCCAGTACTTC. This translates into CASSYFRHISGQETQYF.

The V and J genes are TRBV5-1 and TRBJ2-7, with D possibly TRBD1 on 5 matching bases. Germline V gene data show CDR1 as SGHRS and CDR2 as YFSETQ. The CDR3 covers 11 residues. V lost 0 bases, J lost 8 bases, and 6 bases lay in between. In DNA form, the CDR3 reads TGCGCCAGCAGCTTGGGGGGCAAGCAGTACTTC. Translated: CASSLGGKQYF.

The sample holds a few counts of this clonotype. The chain has TRBV19 and TRBJ1-6; 7 nucleotides align to TRBD1. Trimming removed 6 bases from V and 0 bases from J; junction bases left unmatched: 5. Germline loops: CDR1 LNHDA, CDR2 SQIVND (reference sequence). The CDR3 length is 16 residues. The DNA of the CDR3 is TGTGCCAGTAGGGGACAGCCCAGCTCCTATAATTCACCCCTCCACTTT. It translates to CASRGQPSSYNSPLHF.

The rearrangement joins TRBV6-1 to TRBJ1-3; D not certain. CDR3 size: 15 residues. Trimming removed 8 bases from V and 0 bases from J, with 14 bases in between. Germline CDR1 is MNHNS and CDR2 is SASEGT. In DNA, the CDR3 is TGTGCCAGCGGACGGGAGCGCGACTCTGGAAACACCATATATTTT. Protein sequence: CASGRERDSGNTIYF.

This clonotype was recorded at least ten times. CDR3 DNA: TGTGCCTCACAACAGGGCTCCTACGAGCAGTACTTC. Translation gives CASQQGSYEQYF. The chain couples TRBV7-2 to TRBJ2-7; TRBD1 might be the D (6 bases). The CDR3 loop spans 12 amino acids. Trimming stripped 11 bases from V and 0 bases from J, with 11 bases between. Per the germline V gene, CDR1 is SGHTA and CDR2 is FQGNSA.

The V gene is TRBV7-3, the J gene TRBJ2-1; 15 bases are a match to TRBD2. V was pared by 5 bases and J by 8 bases, with 7 bases of the junction left unmatched. CDR1 is SGHTA, CDR2 FQGTGA, per germline. The CDR3 length is 16 residues. The CDR3 region is CASSIGLAGGTDEQFF. CDR3 sequence (DNA): TGTGCCAGCAGCATTGGACTAGCGGGAGGGACGGATGAGCAGTTCTTC.

This clonotype appeared a few times. This chain uses TRBV6-2 or TRBV6-3 with TRBJ1-2; TRBD1 is a possible D gene (6 bases). Trimming stripped 2 bases from V and 8 bases from J, with 12 bases between. CDR1 is MNHEY, CDR2 SVGEGT, per germline. The CDR3 sequence is 13 residues long. The DNA of the CDR3 is TGTGCCAGCAGTTACCAAACAGGGAGAGGCTACACCTTC. Translated, it gives CASSYQTGRGYTF.

This clonotype appeared many times. This chain connects TRBV6-1 to TRBJ2-1, with 10 positions matching TRBD2. V dropped 7 bases and J dropped 1; count of bases not matched to a gene: 10. The CDR3 contains 17 residues. Germline-derived CDR1 and CDR2 are MNHNS and SASEGT. The CDR3 nucleotides are TGTGCCAGCAAGGCCAGCGGGAGGGCCGAGTCCTACAATGAGCAGTTCTTC. As protein: CASKASGRAESYNEQFF.

This clonotype was found many times. The chain employs TRBV28 and TRBJ2-7; D is possibly TRBD2 (6 bases). CDR1 and CDR2 from the germline V gene are MDHEN and SYDVKM. This CDR3 spans 13 amino acids. Trimming took off 8 bases at V and 3 bases at J, with 14 bases between the two ends. The CDR3 DNA is TGTGCCAGCGGCCCTGGCGGGGTCTACGAGCAGTACTTC. Translating it yields CASGPGGVYEQYF.

This clonotype was picked up many times. This chain connects TRBV7-2 to TRBJ2-1; D may be TRBD1 (5 bases). The CDR3 is 13 residues long. The V end lost 2 bases, the J end lost 7 bases, and 9 bases lay between the germline ends. Germline V gene data show CDR1 as SGHTA and CDR2 as FQGNSA. CDR3 region: CASSLQGMNEQFF. The CDR3 DNA follows: TGTGCCAGCAGCTTACAGGGTATGAATGAGCAGTTCTTC.

Worth noting for this clonotype: A clone one base away is much larger, so this may be a read error. The chain carries TRBV27 and TRBJ2-1, with 10 nucleotides matching TRBD1. The CDR3 spans 15 residues. CDR1 and CDR2 from the germline V gene are MNHEY and SMNVEV (reference sequence). For the CDR3, the DNA is TGTGTCAGCAGTTTACGCGACAGGGGGCTTTGGGAGCAGTTCTTC. Its translation is CVSSLRDRGLWEQFF.

This clonotype was seen ten or more times. In nucleotides, the CDR3 is TGTGCCAGCAGTTACTCAACCAGGGGGAAGAGCTCCGAGCAGTACTTC. The encoded protein is CASSYSTRGKSSEQYF. The chain couples TRBV6-5 to TRBJ2-7; 7 nucleotides match TRBD1. Germline V lookup: CDR1 MNHEY, CDR2 SVGAGI. The CDR3 length is 16 residues. Losses at the gene ends were 0 bases for V and 6 bases for J; bases not matched to a gene: 11.

In regard to this clonotype: The junction and the germline gene differ at one end; a read error may be behind it. The rearrangement links TRBV12-3 or TRBV12-4 to TRBJ2-2; 10 nucleotides line up with TRBD2. This CDR3 region has 15 residues. The CDR3 DNA sequence: TGTGCCAGCAATCCGGGACTAGCGAGCACCTGGGAGCTGTTTTTT. Residues: CASNPGLASTWELFF.

The V and J genes are TRBV5-1 and TRBJ1-4; D possibly corresponds to TRBD1 (6 bases). V was clipped by 1 base and J by 6 bases, with 19 bases between them. CDR3 length: 17 residues. The germline V gene encodes CDR1 SGHRS and CDR2 YFSETQ. CDR3 amino acids: CASSLWGKGELDEKLFF. The CDR3 DNA is TGCGCCAGCAGCTTGTGGGGCAAGGGGGAACTCGATGAAAAACTGTTTTTT.